The 26 T cell receptor beta chains below all came from one sample that was sequenced in a study of T cells in Graves' hyperthyroidism and ophthalmopathy. Researchers took RNA transcripts and amplified the TCR beta CDR3 regions from them. TCR CDR3 regions were first amplified by RT-PCR with HTBI primers. TCRdb re-called the multiplex PCR reads through MiXCR, storing one row per CDR3 protein. The data hold 150,000 or so distinct CDR3 sequences, with over 8% observed a single time. Sequencing was carried out using blood. Source of these receptors: a woman younger than 35 with Graves' hyperthyroidism that later progressed to Graves' ophthalmopathy.

The sample holds many counts of this clonotype. The chain combines TRBV27 with TRBJ1-6, with TRBD1 as a possible D gene (6 bases). The CDR3 length is 17 residues. V dropped 5 bases and J dropped 8 bases, with 22 bases sitting between them. CDR1 and CDR2 (germline): MNHEY, SMNVEV (reference sequence). CDR3 loop: CASSLIQMTGPYSPLHF. For the CDR3, the DNA is TGTGCCAGCAGTCTTATACAGATGACAGGCCCTTATTCACCCCTCCACTTT.

This clonotype was picked up many times. V usage is TRBV28 and J usage is TRBJ2-3; 9 bases match TRBD2. CDR1 MDHEN and CDR2 SYDVKM come from the germline V gene. This CDR3 has 16 amino acids. V dropped 3 bases and J dropped 3; count of bases not matched to a gene: 7. As DNA, the CDR3 is TGTGCCAGCAGTTTTCCAGCGGGGGGTACAACAGATACGCAGTATTTT. This encodes CASSFPAGGTTDTQYF.

This clonotype has ten or more counts. The gene calls are TRBV7-6 and TRBJ2-3; D gene ambiguous. The CDR3 contains 16 residues. Germline V gives CDR1 SGHVS, CDR2 FNYEAQ. Trimming shortened V by 3 bases and J by 3 bases, and 16 bases separated the two germline ends. The CDR3 spells CASSFSVVQQTDTQYF. The CDR3 DNA reads as TGTGCCAGCAGCTTTAGTGTAGTCCAGCAGACAGATACGCAGTATTTT.

Turning to this clonotype: This sequence may be a read error, since a much larger clone differs from it by one base. This chain joins TRBV3-1 and TRBJ2-1; 10 nucleotides agree with TRBD2. The CDR3 length is 16 residues. Germline values: CDR1 LGHDT, CDR2 YNNKEL (reference sequence). CDR3: CASSQLSGRADNEQLF. The CDR3 DNA reads TGTGCCAGCAGCCAGCTGAGCGGGAGGGCCGACAATGAGCAGCTCTTC.

Many counts were recorded for this clonotype. The V gene is TRBV11-2, the J gene TRBJ1-1; D is ambiguous. The CDR3 has 15 residues. Trimming pared 3 bases from V and 2 bases from J, leaving 13 bases between. The germline gives CDR1 SGHAT, CDR2 FQNNGV. The CDR3 DNA reads TGTGCCAGCAGCTTCGGAAGCCACCAAAACACTGAAGCTTTCTTT. Protein: CASSFGSHQNTEAFF.

This clonotype was found many times. CDR3 nucleotides: TGTGCCAGCAGCTTAGAGGGCGGGAGGCAAACCTACGAGCAGTACTTC. Protein sequence: CASSLEGGRQTYEQYF. The V call is TRBV11-2, the J call TRBJ2-7; 8 nucleotides align to TRBD2. Germline V gene sequence: CDR1 SGHAT, CDR2 FQNNGV. The V segment lost 0 bases and the J segment 2 bases; nucleotides outside the gene matches: 6. This CDR3 is 16 amino acids long. The full variable domain, completed using reference TRBV11-2 and TRBJ2-7, is EAGVAQSPRYKIIEKRQSVAFWCNPISGHATLYWYQQILGQGPKLLIQFQNNGVVDDSQLPKDRFSAERLKGVDSTLKIQPAKLEDSAVYLCASSLEGGRQTYEQYFGPGTRLTVT.

The chain is built from TRBV6-5 and TRBJ2-3, with TRBD2 identical over 11 bases. The CDR3 has 17 residues. Losses at the gene ends were 2 bases for V and 4 bases for J; bases not matched to a gene: 8. Germline lookup yields CDR1 MNHEY and CDR2 SVGAGI. CDR3 nucleotides: TGTGCCAGCAGTTACAGACGACTAGCGGGATCGCCAGATACGCAGTATTTT. Translated: CASSYRRLAGSPDTQYF.

This clonotype appeared many times. The chain employs TRBV7-2 and TRBJ1-2; TRBD1 agrees at 10 bases. The J segment lost 6 bases and the V segment lost 4 bases, leaving 2 bases of the junction unmatched. The CDR3 sequence is 13 residues long. CDR1 and CDR2 from the germline V gene are SGHTA and FQGNSA. In nucleotides, the CDR3 is TGTGCCAGCAGCTCGGGACAGGGGCATGGCTACACCTTC. Its protein is CASSSGQGHGYTF. Supplemented by reference TRBV7-2 and TRBJ1-2, the full variable domain reads GAGVSQSPSNKVTEKGKDVELRCDPISGHTALYWYRQSLGQGLEFLIYFQGNSAPDKSGLPSDRFSAERTGGSVSTLTIQRTQQEDSAVYLCASSSGQGHGYTFGSGTRLTVV.

As concerns this clonotype: This may come from a read error, since a much larger clone is one base off. Since the CDR3 does not end with the conserved phenylalanine or tryptophan, this likely comes from a read error. This rearrangement joins TRBV24-1 to TRBJ2-3; D might be TRBD1 (6 bases). Deletions cut 3 bases from V and 3 bases from J, with 12 bases between. From germline, CDR1 is KGHDR and CDR2 SFDVKD. The CDR3 spans 15 residues. The CDR3 region has the DNA TGTGCCACCAGTGATATCAGGGGCGGGACAGATACGCAGTATTCT. It yields the protein CATSDIRGGTDTQYS.

About this clonotype itself: One end of the junction does not line up with germline, which may come from a read error. This chain uses TRBV10-2 with TRBJ2-1, with 9 bases fitting TRBD2. CDR3 length: 16 residues. CDR1 and CDR2 (germline): WSHSY, SAAADI. CDR3 amino acids: CASGEVSGGSSGEQFF. The CDR3 bases are TGCGCCAGCGGTGAGGTGAGCGGGGGGTCCTCGGGGGAGCAGTTCTTC.

This chain connects TRBV4-2 to TRBJ1-6; unclear D gene. Trimming removed 1 base from V and 7 bases from J, with 11 bases in between. The CDR3 is 15 residues long. Germline V gene sequence: CDR1 LGHNA, CDR2 YNFKEQ. CDR3 nucleotides: TGTGCCAGCAGCCAAGTTAGGGAAGGGAATTCACCCCTCCACTTT. Encoded protein: CASSQVREGNSPLHF.

This clonotype was counted ten times or more. The chain has TRBV19 and TRBJ1-5; D possibly corresponds to TRBD1 (5 bases). The germline V and J ends were trimmed by 3 bases and 1 base, with 7 bases remaining between them. From germline, CDR1 is LNHDA and CDR2 SQIVND (reference sequence). CDR3 length: 14 residues. CDR3 DNA: TGTGCCAGTAGTATTGCAGGGAGCAATCAGCCCCAGCATTTT. This translates into CASSIAGSNQPQHF.

This chain uses TRBV29-1 with TRBJ2-7; no definite D call. The V end lost 4 bases, the J end lost 0 bases, and 13 bases lay between the germline ends. The CDR3 length is 14 residues. Germline CDR1 is SQVTM and CDR2 is ANQGSEA. CDR3 amino acids: CSVVSGFTSYEQYF. In DNA, the CDR3 is TGCAGCGTTGTGTCAGGTTTTACCTCCTACGAGCAGTACTTC.

This clonotype was observed many times. V gene TRBV6-5 combines with J gene TRBJ2-7; D is perhaps TRBD1 (5 bases). In germline, CDR1 is MNHEY, CDR2 SVGAGI. The CDR3 totals 13 residues. Trimming removed 0 bases at V and 5 bases at J, with 8 bases between. CDR3 sequence reads: CASSYSKGHEQYF. The CDR3 DNA is TGTGCCAGCAGTTACTCGAAGGGGCACGAGCAGTACTTC.

There are a few counts of this clonotype. The rearrangement joins TRBV9 to TRBJ2-7; perhaps TRBD1 as D (5 bases). Germline loops: CDR1 SGDLS, CDR2 YYNGEE. Trimming cost V 0 bases and J 0 bases, with 10 bases left between them. The CDR3 is 15 amino acids. In nucleotides, the CDR3 is TGTGCCAGCAGCGTAGGTGGCGACAGCTCCTACGAGCAGTACTTC. Encoded protein: CASSVGGDSSYEQYF.

A few counts support this clonotype. The genes are TRBV5-4 and TRBJ2-1; TRBD2 agrees at 14 bases. Germline-derived CDR1 and CDR2 are SGHNT and YYREEE (reference sequence). The junction had 4 bases not matched to a gene; V was cut back by 4 bases and J by 10 bases. This CDR3 contains 14 residues. This CDR3 is CASSKGLAGDEQFF. The CDR3 DNA sequence: TGTGCCAGCAGCAAGGGACTAGCGGGGGACGAGCAGTTCTTC.

The table lists this clonotype with many counts. This rearrangement joins TRBV27 to TRBJ1-4; D gene ambiguous. The CDR3 has 13 residues. With 6 bases removed from V and 8 bases from J, the gap between germline ends came to 13 bases. Germline V gene lookup returns CDR1 MNHEY and CDR2 SMNVEV (reference sequence). This CDR3 reads CASRNSGKEKLFF. DNA for the CDR3: TGTGCCAGCAGGAACTCGGGGAAGGAAAAACTGTTTTTT.

This clonotype has a count of ten or more. The chain is built from TRBV6-1 and TRBJ2-5, with 7 bases aligning to TRBD2. Per the germline V gene, CDR1 is MNHNS and CDR2 is SASEGT. V trimming: 8 bases; J trimming: 1 base; junction bases outside the gene matches: 10. This CDR3 comprises 15 residues. This CDR3 reads CASATRLAAQETQYF. The CDR3 DNA is TGTGCCAGCGCCACGAGGCTAGCGGCCCAAGAGACCCAGTACTTC.

The J gene is TRBJ2-7, the V gene TRBV4-2; a weak D match, TRBD1 (5 bases). The CDR3 extends over 16 amino acids. The V end lost 0 bases, the J end lost 0 bases, and 12 bases lay between the germline ends. CDR1 and CDR2 from the germline V gene are LGHNA and YNFKEQ. The CDR3 sequence: CASSQEQAGYSYEQYF. DNA of the CDR3: TGTGCCAGCAGCCAAGAACAGGCAGGGTACTCCTACGAGCAGTACTTC.

This clonotype was recorded many times. The chain combines TRBV20-1 with TRBJ2-7; perhaps TRBD2 as D (5 bases). Trimming took 6 bases from V and 0 from J, leaving 12 bases between them. The CDR3 spans 13 residues. Germline V gene sequence: CDR1 DFQATT, CDR2 SNEGSKA (reference sequence). CDR3 in DNA: TGCAGTGCCAGTTCACGGGACTCCTACGAGCAGTACTTC. The encoded protein is CSASSRDSYEQYF.

This clonotype came up many times. The CDR3 bases are TGCAGTGCTAGCGACGACGAAGGGGACTACGAGCAGTACTTC. This encodes CSASDDEGDYEQYF. The V call is TRBV20-1, the J call TRBJ2-7; tentatively, D is TRBD1 (5 bases). V was cut by 3 bases and J by 3 bases, with 15 bases left in between. The CDR3 is 14 amino acids. Germline loops: CDR1 DFQATT, CDR2 SNEGSKA (reference sequence).

At least ten counts were recorded for this clonotype. The chain is built from TRBV15 and TRBJ2-7; D gene uncertain. Per germline, CDR1 LNHNV and CDR2 YYDKDF (reference sequence). V was trimmed by 3 bases and J by 2 bases, leaving 17 bases between them. The CDR3 spans 16 residues. The CDR3 is CATSSRVQRATYEQYF. CDR3 nucleotides: TGTGCCACCAGCAGCCGGGTACAGCGAGCTACCTACGAGCAGTACTTC.

This clonotype came up many times. CDR3 DNA sequence: TGTGCCAGCAGCTTACGACAGTTTGTTGGCTACACCTTC. Translating it yields CASSLRQFVGYTF. The chain is built from TRBV7-8 and TRBJ1-2; D might be TRBD1 (5 bases). CDR1 SGHVS and CDR2 FQNEAQ come from the germline V gene. The CDR3 extends over 13 amino acids. The germline V and J ends were trimmed by 2 bases and 7 bases, with 11 bases remaining between them.

This clonotype has a count of ten or more. V gene TRBV28 combines with J gene TRBJ2-2; D tentatively fits TRBD1 or TRBD2 (5 bases each). The V end was cut by 5 bases, the J end by 5 bases, with 15 bases between. This CDR3 region has 15 residues. The germline V gene has CDR1 MDHEN and CDR2 SYDVKM. CDR3 nucleotides: TGTGCCAGCAGTCCCGGGACGGACTCAACCGGGGAGCTGTTTTTT. It codes for CASSPGTDSTGELFF.

There are many counts of this clonotype. The junction and the germline gene differ at one end; a read error may be behind it. The CDR3 is CASSSPGYEQYF. The CDR3 DNA reads TGTGCCAGCAGTTCCCCGGGCTACGAGCAGTACTTC. The chain recombines TRBV5-1 with TRBJ2-7; D call uncertain. In germline, CDR1 is SGHRS, CDR2 YFSETQ. The CDR3 has 12 residues.

Ten or more counts support this clonotype. This chain joins TRBV2 and TRBJ2-7; either TRBD1 or TRBD2 may supply D (5 bases each). Germline V gene lookup returns CDR1 SNHLY and CDR2 FYNNEI. V lost 5 bases, J lost 7 bases, and 27 bases lay in between. CDR3 size: 17 residues. CDR3 in DNA: TGTGCCAGCAGTCCAAGGGATGTCGGGCAGGGAGTAAGAGAGCAGTACTTC. Protein product: CASSPRDVGQGVREQYF.